Listed here are 24 T cell receptor beta chains from one sample, sequenced in a study of T-cell reconstitution after alpha-beta-depleted transplantation in children. The TCRbeta library was prepared with unique molecular identifiers. In TCRdb, the PCR reads were re-called with MiXCR into one record per CDR3 protein. The table includes 84,000 or so distinct CDR3 sequences, around 16% detected once. The input for sequencing was PBMCs, mostly from graft donor cells, taken 180 days after TCRalphabeta/CD19-depleted stem cell transplant. The receptors were gathered from a male patient between 2 and 9 years old who had a stem cell transplant for acute lymphoblastic leukemia, so the T cells may come from the graft donor.

The chain combines TRBV15 with TRBJ2-1; 7 nucleotides line up with TRBD2. CDR3 length equals 15 residues. CDR1 LNHNV and CDR2 YYDKDF come from the germline V gene (reference sequence). V dropped 5 bases and J dropped 5; count of bases not matched to a gene: 9. The CDR3 DNA follows: TGTGCCACCAGCCGCGGATGGGCGGGGGACAATGAGCAGTTCTTC. Residues: CATSRGWAGDNEQFF.

The chain has TRBV5-1 and TRBJ2-1; 8 bases agree with TRBD1. Germline-derived CDR1 and CDR2 are SGHRS and YFSETQ. The CDR3 extends over 15 amino acids. With V trimmed by 4 bases and J by 5 bases, 8 bases remained unmatched. Here the CDR3 reads CASSTRTGTDNEQFF. Written as DNA, the CDR3 is TGCGCCAGCAGCACCCGGACAGGGACTGACAATGAGCAGTTCTTC.

This clonotype was recorded a few times. The chain links TRBV20-1 to TRBJ2-1; TRBD2 might be the D (6 bases). V lost 3 bases and J lost 4, with 16 bases in between. The CDR3 has 15 residues. Germline CDR1 is DFQATT and CDR2 is SNEGSKA (reference sequence). The CDR3 sequence: CSASGGSRTYNEQFF. The CDR3 region has the DNA TGCAGTGCTAGCGGGGGTTCAAGGACTTACAATGAGCAGTTCTTC.

The chain recombines TRBV10-2 with TRBJ1-4; no definite D call. Germline-derived CDR1 and CDR2 are WSHSY and SAAADI. Trimming took off 0 bases at V and 5 bases at J, with 13 bases between the two ends. The CDR3 has 16 amino acids. The CDR3, as DNA: TGCGCCAGCAGTGAGTCGAAGAGGCGGCTAAATGAAAAACTGTTTTTT. This encodes CASSESKRRLNEKLFF.

This clonotype showed up just a few times. J is TRBJ1-6 and V is TRBV25-1; 11 nucleotides align to TRBD1. The CDR3 has 14 amino acids. Losses at the gene ends were 3 bases for V and 9 bases for J; bases not matched to a gene: 1. Germline lookup yields CDR1 MGHDK and CDR2 SYGVNS. In DNA form, the CDR3 reads TGTGCCAGCAGTGATGGACAGGGGGCTTCACCCCTCCACTTT. It encodes CASSDGQGASPLHF.

The V call is TRBV7-8, the J call TRBJ2-4, with a possible D match to TRBD2 (6 bases). The V gene lost 1 base and the J gene lost 0 bases, with 10 bases spanning the gap. Germline V CDR1 and CDR2: SGHVS, FQNEAQ. The CDR3 consists of 16 residues. CDR3 in amino acids: CASSLEGLLAKNIQYF. CDR3 sequence (DNA): TGTGCCAGCAGCTTAGAGGGACTCTTAGCCAAAAACATTCAGTACTTC.

This clonotype turned up a few times. The chain has TRBV20-1 and TRBJ1-1, with TRBD1 as a possible D gene (5 bases). Germline V gives CDR1 DFQATT, CDR2 SNEGSKA (reference sequence). Trimming stripped 5 bases from V and 0 bases from J, with 13 bases between. The length of the CDR3 is 14 residues. The CDR3 here is CSAWDQGLNTEAFF. CDR3 nucleotides: TGCAGTGCTTGGGATCAGGGTTTGAACACTGAAGCTTTCTTT.

This chain uses TRBV7-2 with TRBJ2-3; 8 bases are shared with TRBD2. The germline V gene encodes CDR1 SGHTA and CDR2 FQGNSA. This CDR3 is built from 14 residues. Trimming cost V 5 bases and J 6 bases; bases outside gene matches: 7. CDR3 sequence: CASSPSGGWDTQYF. CDR3 nucleotide sequence: TGTGCCAGCAGCCCGAGCGGGGGCTGGGATACGCAGTATTTT. The whole variable domain, remainder taken from reference TRBV7-2 and TRBJ2-3, is GAGVSQSPSNKVTEKGKDVELRCDPISGHTALYWYRQSLGQGLEFLIYFQGNSAPDKSGLPSDRFSAERTGGSVSTLTIQRTQQEDSAVYLCASSPSGGWDTQYFGPGTRLTVL.

This chain links TRBV20-1 with TRBJ2-7, with TRBD1 matching 8 bases. Trimming removed 5 bases from V and 0 bases from J; junction bases left unmatched: 3. The CDR3 contains 13 residues. Germline V CDR1 and CDR2: DFQATT, SNEGSKA (reference sequence). CDR3 coding DNA: TGCAGTGCTCGGACAGGGCGCTCCTACGAGCAGTACTTC. Protein product: CSARTGRSYEQYF.

This clonotype was seen a few times. The chain links TRBV7-6 to TRBJ2-5; D is unresolved. In germline, CDR1 is SGHVS, CDR2 FNYEAQ. The V end lost 5 bases, the J end lost 5 bases, and 18 bases lay between the germline ends. There are 15 residues in the CDR3. The CDR3 coding sequence is TGTGCCAGCAGCCCCCGCGGTAGGAAAGACGAGACCCAGTACTTC. This translates into CASSPRGRKDETQYF.

This clonotype was observed a few times. The chain combines TRBV10-3 with TRBJ2-2; D gene unclear. V lost 6 bases and J lost 4, with 15 bases in between. This CDR3 region has 15 residues. Looked up from germline, CDR1 is ENHRY and CDR2 is SYGVKD. CDR3 region: CAISFTKDRTGELFF. The CDR3 DNA reads TGTGCCATCAGCTTTACAAAAGACCGCACCGGGGAGCTGTTTTTT.

The CDR3 sequence: CASSPQTTNEKLFF. For the CDR3, the DNA is TGTGCCAGCAGCCCCCAAACAACTAATGAAAAACTGTTTTTT. This chain connects TRBV7-9 to TRBJ1-4; D remains unclear. Trimming removed 5 bases from V and 0 bases from J, with 7 bases in between. This CDR3 is built from 14 residues. Per germline, CDR1 SEHNR and CDR2 FQNEAQ (reference sequence).

The CDR3 region is CASSLRGETQYF. The CDR3 DNA is TGCGCCAGCAGCTTGCGCGGAGAGACCCAGTACTTC. The V and J genes are TRBV5-1 and TRBJ2-5; no clear D. The CDR3 extends over 12 amino acids. Germline loops: CDR1 SGHRS, CDR2 YFSETQ. V shed 1 base and J shed 4 bases, with 5 bases lying between them.

CDR3 sequence (DNA): TGTGCCAGCAGCGGGACAGGGGGCTCCTACAATGAGCAGTTCTTC. This sequence encodes CASSGTGGSYNEQFF. The rearrangement links TRBV5-6 to TRBJ2-1; 11 nucleotides line up with TRBD1. CDR3 length equals 15 residues. The germline gives CDR1 SGHDT, CDR2 YYEEEE. V trimming: 4 bases; J trimming: 0 bases; junction bases outside the gene matches: 0.

This clonotype was recorded a few times. The DNA for the CDR3 is TGCGCCAGCAGCTTGGCCGGGTCGGGACAGGGGTCGTCTGGAAACACCATATATTTT. Translation: CASSLAGSGQGSSGNTIYF. The gene calls are TRBV5-1 and TRBJ1-3, with 10 bases identical to TRBD1. CDR3 length: 19 amino acids. The trim removed 0 bases at V and 1 base at J, leaving 10 bases unmatched. Germline V gene sequence: CDR1 SGHRS, CDR2 YFSETQ.

Many counts were recorded for this clonotype. V gene TRBV20-1 combines with J gene TRBJ2-3, with D uncertain. Trimming shortened V by 6 bases and J by 3 bases, and 10 bases separated the two germline ends. CDR1 and CDR2 (germline): DFQATT, SNEGSKA (reference sequence). This CDR3 spans 12 amino acids. CDR3 in amino acids: CSARRDTDTQYF. In nucleotides, the CDR3 is TGCAGTGCAAGGCGAGATACAGATACGCAGTATTTT.

This clonotype has a handful of counts. The chain is built from TRBV12-3 or TRBV12-4 and TRBJ1-5; D is perhaps TRBD1 (5 bases). The CDR3 covers 17 residues. Trimming removed 3 bases from V and 0 bases from J, with 15 bases in between. The CDR3 sequence is CASSFQAGVNSNQPQHF. The CDR3 bases are TGTGCCAGCAGTTTTCAAGCGGGGGTGAATAGCAATCAGCCCCAGCATTTT.

The CDR3: CASSLDRGWPPLSGNTIYF. As DNA, the CDR3 is TGTGCCAGCAGTCTGGACAGGGGGTGGCCCCCACTCTCTGGAAACACCATATATTTT. The J gene is TRBJ1-3, the V gene TRBV12-3 or TRBV12-4; 10 positions agree with TRBD1. This CDR3 is built from 19 residues. V was pared by 5 bases and J by 0 bases, with 13 bases of the junction left unmatched.

This clonotype has a count of ten or more. The V gene is TRBV12-3 or TRBV12-4, the J gene TRBJ1-4, with D possibly TRBD1 on 6 matching bases. The CDR3 contains 15 residues. Trimming took off 5 bases at V and 8 bases at J, with 18 bases between the two ends. The chain's CDR3 is CASSPRGSGEEKLFF. In nucleotides, the CDR3 is TGTGCCAGCAGTCCTCGGGGCTCAGGGGAGGAAAAACTGTTTTTT.

This clonotype was observed a few times. The rearrangement uses TRBV7-9 and TRBJ2-5, with TRBD2 identical over 11 bases. Trimming removed 4 bases from V and 5 bases from J; junction bases left unmatched: 3. The germline CDR1 and CDR2 sequences are SEHNR and FQNEAQ (reference sequence). The length of the CDR3 is 14 residues. CDR3 protein: CASSSSGGIETQYF. The CDR3 DNA is TGTGCCAGCAGCTCTAGCGGGGGGATCGAGACCCAGTACTTC. The full variable domain, rest sourced from reference TRBV7-9 and TRBJ2-5, is DTGVSQNPRHKITKRGQNVTFRCDPISEHNRLYWYRQTLGQGPEFLTYFQNEAQLEKSRLLSDRFSAERPKGSFSTLEIQRTEQGDSAMYLCASSSSGGIETQYFGPGTRLLVL.

The V call is TRBV14, the J call TRBJ2-7; 8 bases line up with TRBD1. Germline CDR1 is SGHDN and CDR2 is FVKESK. Unmatched junction bases numbered 13, after V lost 4 bases and J lost 2 bases. The CDR3 sequence is 17 residues long. The chain's CDR3 is CASSLLLPRDRTYEQYF. The CDR3 DNA is TGTGCCAGCAGCCTCCTTCTCCCCCGGGACAGGACCTACGAGCAGTACTTC.

The count of this clonotype is one. This chain links TRBV18 with TRBJ2-7, with 8 nucleotides matching TRBD1. Germline CDR1 and CDR2: KGHSH and LQKENI. V shed 3 bases, J shed 0 bases, and the junction held 13 bases outside the gene matches. This CDR3 has 18 amino acids. This CDR3 is CASSPIIQGVENSYEQYF. The CDR3 DNA is TGTGCCAGCTCACCGATCATACAGGGGGTGGAAAACTCCTACGAGCAGTACTTC.

The chain couples TRBV20-1 to TRBJ1-1, with 7 bases that match TRBD1. CDR1 and CDR2 from the germline V gene are DFQATT and SNEGSKA (reference sequence). CDR3 length: 13 residues. The CDR3 nucleotides are TGCAGGGCCCAGGGGGATCGGGACACTGAAGCTTTCTTT. Its translation is CRAQGDRDTEAFF.

The chain links TRBV7-2 to TRBJ2-5; 7 nucleotides agree with TRBD1. Germline V gives CDR1 SGHTA, CDR2 FQGNSA. V lost 8 bases to trimming and J lost 1 base; unmatched junction nucleotides: 10. The CDR3 has 15 amino acids. CDR3 in amino acids: CASDADGTAQETQYF. The CDR3 DNA reads as TGTGCCAGCGACGCGGATGGGACAGCCCAAGAGACCCAGTACTTC. Variable domain in full (rest from reference TRBV7-2 and TRBJ2-5): GAGVSQSPSNKVTEKGKDVELRCDPISGHTALYWYRQSLGQGLEFLIYFQGNSAPDKSGLPSDRFSAERTGGSVSTLTIQRTQQEDSAVYLCASDADGTAQETQYFGPGTRLLVL.